This is a list of T cell receptor beta chains from one sample in a study of T-cell memory formation after mild COVID-19. TCRdb redid the calling of the 5' RACE reads with MiXCR, one entry per CDR3 protein. The sample has around 430,000 distinct CDR3 sequences, approximately 15% seen once; the top ten hold roughly 21%. Sequenced input: PBMCs or a T cell subset sorted from them (not recorded which). The receptors were sampled from a man aged 18 to 29 who had mild COVID-19 (a few samples of this study predate the infection). Cell type and time point are not known. Each CDR3 is given with its conserved first and last residue. D genes are given only for firm matches. The listing skips clone size in some rows; elsewhere it reads once, few, many or a size class.

DNA,CDR3,J,V,length,size,D
TGTGCCAGCAGCCCGGTGGGGGGGGACACAGATACGCAGTATTTT,CASSPVGGDTDTQYF,TRBJ2-3,TRBV7-9,15,few,TRBD2
TGTGCCAGCAGCCAACTGGGGACAGGGGGCTACGAGCAGTACTTC,CASSQLGTGGYEQYF,TRBJ2-7,TRBV3-1,15,.,TRBD1
TGTGCCAGCAGCCAAGACGTCCGGACTAGCCGAACAGATACGCAGTATTTT,CASSQDVRTSRTDTQYF,TRBJ2-3,TRBV3-1,17,few,TRBD2
TGTGCCAGCAGTATTACAGGGCGGACTGAAGCTTTCTTT,CASSITGRTEAFF,TRBJ1-1,TRBV27,13,.,.
TGTGCCAGCAGTTTTCCCGAAAGCTCCTACAATGAGCAGTTCTTC,CASSFPESSYNEQFF,TRBJ2-1,TRBV27,15,few,.
TGTGCCAGCAGCTCTGGTCAGGGGGGCCGTGAAGAGACCCAGTACTTC,CASSSGQGGREETQYF,TRBJ2-5,TRBV7-2,16,.,.
TGTGCCAGCAGCCCCTGGACAGGGAGGCAGTTCTTC,CASSPWTGRQFF,TRBJ2-1,TRBV7-2,12,.,TRBD1
TGTGCCAGCACCAAGGGTGGCACTTGGGGTATCCCTAAGCAGTTCTTC,CASTKGGTWGIPKQFF,TRBJ2-1,TRBV7-9,16,.,.
TGTGCCAGCAGCTTCCAATTTGGTATCGATGAGCAGTTCTTC,CASSFQFGIDEQFF,TRBJ2-1,TRBV7-6,14,many,.
TGTGCCAGCCACAGGGGGGGATATAGTTCTGAAGCTTTCTTT,CASHRGGYSSEAFF,TRBJ1-1,TRBV11-2,14,few,TRBD1
TGCGCCAGCAGTGAGTCACCCGGGGGGCAGTACTTC,CASSESPGGQYF,TRBJ2-7,TRBV10-1,12,.,.
TGTGCCAGCAGAGATGGGGTAGGCGAGACCCAGTACTTC,CASRDGVGETQYF,TRBJ2-5,TRBV6-5,13,few,.
TGCGCCAGCAGCCAAGATATAGGACTAGCAAGCAATGAGCAGTTCTTC,CASSQDIGLASNEQFF,TRBJ2-1,TRBV4-3,16,.,TRBD2
TGTGCCAGCAGCTCAACTGAGGCGGGGTATCAGCCCCAGCATTTT,CASSSTEAGYQPQHF,TRBJ1-5,TRBV5-5,15,few,.
TGCGCCAGCAGCCAAGAGGGCCGATCGGATGGGCCCCAGCATTTT,CASSQEGRSDGPQHF,TRBJ1-5,TRBV4-1,15,.,.
TGTGCCAGCAGCTTAGGAGGGTCCCCTAGGACAGGGAACTATGGCTACACCTTC,CASSLGGSPRTGNYGYTF,TRBJ1-2,TRBV7-2,18,.,TRBD1
TGTGCCAGCAGTACATCGGACCCGACCGGGGAGCTGTTTTTT,CASSTSDPTGELFF,TRBJ2-2,TRBV9,14,few,.